This entry lists 26 T cell receptor beta chains sequenced from one sample in a study of spatial heterogeneity in lung cancer. Time point given: sample taken at primary tumor resection. TCRs were sequenced from unsorted whole RNA of tumor, nontumor lung or PBMC. TCRdb re-called the 5' RACE reads with MiXCR, one entry per CDR3 protein. Here the sample spans about 36,000 distinct CDR3 sequences, around 5% being singletons. The sequencing here drew on PBMCs, taken at surgery. The receptors come from a female donor with early-stage non-small cell lung cancer.

This chain uses TRBV7-9 with TRBJ2-5; maybe TRBD1 (6 bases). Germline V gene lookup returns CDR1 SEHNR and CDR2 FQNEAQ (reference sequence). V was pared by 3 bases and J by 3 bases, with 8 bases between. The CDR3 is made up of 13 amino acids. The CDR3 DNA is TGTGCCAGCAGCTTTTCAGGGGAAGAGACCCAGTACTTC. Amino acid sequence: CASSFSGEETQYF.

This clonotype was seen at least ten times. The chain uses TRBV6-2 or TRBV6-3 and TRBJ2-1; the match to TRBD2 covers 12 bases. J was trimmed by 2 bases and V by 6 bases; bases with no gene match: 11. CDR3 length: 18 residues. From germline, CDR1 is MNHEY and CDR2 SVGEGT. CDR3 in DNA: TGTGCCAGCAGCGACCCACCGACTAGCGGGAGCCCCTACAATGAGCAGTTCTTC. This encodes CASSDPPTSGSPYNEQFF.

This clonotype was picked up many times. The V and J genes are TRBV25-1 and TRBJ2-2; D is unclear. Germline values: CDR1 MGHDK, CDR2 SYGVNS. The CDR3 totals 12 residues. The V end was cut by 6 bases, the J end by 3 bases, with 5 bases between. CDR3 sequence reads: CASRRHTGELFF. Written as DNA, the CDR3 is TGTGCCAGCAGACGTCACACCGGGGAGCTGTTTTTT.

V is TRBV18 and J is TRBJ2-7, with D uncertain. V lost 2 bases, J lost 4 bases, and 12 bases lay in between. Germline assignment: CDR1 KGHSH and CDR2 LQKENI. This CDR3 is built from 14 residues. DNA for the CDR3: TGTGCCAGCTCACCAATCGGCCCTCCTTACGAGCAGTACTTC. Translated: CASSPIGPPYEQYF.

This clonotype was counted ten times or more. The chain couples TRBV27 to TRBJ2-7; 8 nucleotides align to TRBD1. V trimming: 5 bases; J trimming: 8 bases; junction bases outside the gene matches: 8. Germline CDR1 is MNHEY and CDR2 is SMNVEV (reference sequence). The CDR3 has 13 amino acids. The CDR3 loop reads CASSPRTGLKQYF. CDR3 in DNA: TGTGCCAGCAGTCCGAGGACAGGGCTTAAGCAGTACTTC.

This clonotype was recorded many times. The chain combines TRBV5-1 with TRBJ1-2; no clear D. Germline CDR1 and CDR2: SGHRS and YFSETQ. The CDR3 is 14 residues long. Trimming stripped 2 bases from V and 4 bases from J, with 12 bases between. The CDR3 here is CASSFRTGSYGYTF. As DNA, the CDR3 is TGCGCCAGCAGCTTCAGGACTGGCTCCTATGGCTACACCTTC.

This clonotype was observed at least ten times. This chain joins TRBV20-1 and TRBJ1-2, with a possible D match to TRBD1 (5 bases). The CDR3 has 13 amino acids. The germline V and J ends were trimmed by 5 bases and 5 bases, with 15 bases remaining between them. Germline-derived CDR1 and CDR2 are DFQATT and SNEGSKA (reference sequence). As DNA, the CDR3 is TGCAGTGCTTCGCCGGGGACTGATTATGGCTACACCTTC. Its translation: CSASPGTDYGYTF.

This clonotype was seen a handful of times. This chain uses TRBV20-1 with TRBJ2-3; perhaps TRBD2 as D (6 bases). Germline CDR1 and CDR2: DFQATT and SNEGSKA (reference sequence). Between the trimmed V and J ends, which lost 5 bases and 1 base, there was a span of 10 bases. The CDR3 spans 13 residues. Here the CDR3 DNA reads TGCAGTGCTGGGGACTCCCGCACAGATACGCAGTATTTT. The encoded protein is CSAGDSRTDTQYF.

This clonotype was seen ten or more times. The chain links TRBV10-3 to TRBJ2-6; 7 bases match TRBD1. V trimming: 5 bases; J trimming: 3 bases; junction bases outside the gene matches: 4. The germline gives CDR1 ENHRY, CDR2 SYGVKD. This CDR3 has 15 residues. CDR3 nucleotides: TGTGCCATCAGTACGACAGGGCTTGGGGCCAACGTCCTGACTTTC. Translation: CAISTTGLGANVLTF.

This clonotype was recorded at least ten times. The chain's CDR3 is CAISESYSTSGANVLTF. CDR3 in DNA: TGTGCCATCAGTGAGTCGTACAGTACCTCTGGGGCCAACGTCCTGACTTTC. This chain uses TRBV10-3 with TRBJ2-6; D call uncertain. V shed 0 bases and J shed 0 bases, with 9 bases lying between them. The CDR3 consists of 17 residues. Germline V CDR1 and CDR2: ENHRY, SYGVKD.

This clonotype was counted at least ten times. The CDR3 DNA is TGCAGTGCCCCCCCCCGCGGGGCCTACGAGCAGTACTTC. Residues: CSAPPRGAYEQYF. The chain uses TRBV20-1 and TRBJ2-7; maybe TRBD2 (6 bases). The germline V gene has CDR1 DFQATT and CDR2 SNEGSKA (reference sequence). The CDR3 sequence is 13 residues long. Trimming shortened V by 6 bases and J by 2 bases, and 14 bases separated the two germline ends.

In this sample, this clonotype turned up many times. The chain is built from TRBV7-9 and TRBJ1-1, with no clear D. Between the trimmed V and J ends, which lost 2 bases and 2 bases, there was a span of 12 bases. Germline CDR1 SEHNR, CDR2 FQNEAQ (reference sequence). The CDR3 totals 15 residues. CDR3 loop: CASSLRGGLNTEAFF. CDR3 bases: TGTGCCAGCAGCTTACGGGGTGGGCTAAACACTGAAGCTTTCTTT.

This clonotype showed up many times. This chain joins TRBV7-8 and TRBJ1-4, with 7 bases identical to TRBD1. In germline, CDR1 is SGHVS, CDR2 FQNEAQ. The CDR3 loop spans 15 amino acids. V lost 1 base to trimming and J lost 3 bases; unmatched junction nucleotides: 2. The CDR3 coding sequence is TGTGCCAGCAGCTTAGGCGGGACAGCTAATGAAAAACTGTTTTTT. This codes for CASSLGGTANEKLFF.

There are a few counts of this clonotype. The rearrangement links TRBV20-1 to TRBJ2-7; TRBD2 agrees at 12 bases. CDR1 DFQATT and CDR2 SNEGSKA come from the germline V gene (reference sequence). The V segment lost 4 bases and the J segment 1 base; nucleotides outside the gene matches: 2. This CDR3 region has 14 residues. The CDR3 reads CSATTSGGSYEQYF. DNA of the CDR3: TGCAGTGCTACGACTAGCGGGGGTTCCTACGAGCAGTACTTC.

This clonotype was recorded many times. The chain combines TRBV3-1 with TRBJ2-1; possible D gene TRBD2, 5 bases. The length of the CDR3 is 14 residues. CDR1 and CDR2 (germline): LGHDT, YNNKEL (reference sequence). The V end was cut by 10 bases, the J end by 1 base, with 14 bases between. CDR3 DNA: TGTGCCACCGCGAGGCGGACTTCCTACAATGAGCAGTTCTTC. It yields the protein CATARRTSYNEQFF.

In its sample, this clonotype was seen many times. V and J are TRBV3-1 and TRBJ2-4, with a tentative D call TRBD1 (6 bases). Between the trimmed V and J ends, which lost 0 bases and 4 bases, there was a span of 10 bases. Germline values: CDR1 LGHDT, CDR2 YNNKEL (reference sequence). CDR3 size: 15 residues. CDR3 DNA: TGTGCCAGCAGCCAAGATTTAGGGGGAAAAAACATTCAGTACTTC. As protein: CASSQDLGGKNIQYF. The entire variable domain, with the rest obtained from reference TRBV3-1 and TRBJ2-4, is as follows: DTAVSQTPKYLVTQMGNDKSIKCEQNLGHDTMYWYKQDSKKFLKIMFSYNNKELIINETVPNRFSPKSPDKAHLNLHINSLELGDSAVYFCASSQDLGGKNIQYFGAGTRLSVL.

In this sample, this clonotype turned up many times. The chain recombines TRBV9 with TRBJ2-1; D possibly matches TRBD1 or TRBD2 (5 bases each). The germline V gene has CDR1 SGDLS and CDR2 YYNGEE. The CDR3 has 15 residues. Trimming pared 5 bases from V and 6 bases from J, leaving 18 bases between. As DNA, the CDR3 is TGTGCCAGCAGTGGTACCGGGACCCCTGGCAATGAGCAGTTCTTC. It encodes CASSGTGTPGNEQFF.

This clonotype was detected ten times or more. The chain is built from TRBV28 and TRBJ2-2; D perhaps matches TRBD1 (5 bases). V was trimmed by 2 bases and J by 0 bases, leaving 10 bases between them. The CDR3 is made up of 16 amino acids. Germline V gene lookup returns CDR1 MDHEN and CDR2 SYDVKM. CDR3: CASSLPTGANTGELFF. The DNA of the CDR3 is TGTGCCAGCAGTTTACCCACAGGCGCGAACACCGGGGAGCTGTTTTTT.

There are a few counts of this clonotype. The chain uses TRBV2 and TRBJ2-7, with TRBD1 as a possible D gene (6 bases). The CDR3 has 14 amino acids. The germline gives CDR1 SNHLY, CDR2 FYNNEI. V lost 3 bases and J 6 bases, leaving 15 bases between the germline ends. CDR3 loop: CASSELLGASEQYF. CDR3 sequence (DNA): TGTGCCAGCAGTGAGTTGCTGGGGGCGAGCGAGCAGTACTTC.

V and J are TRBV20-1 and TRBJ2-7, with D perhaps TRBD2 (6 bases). Germline V gives CDR1 DFQATT, CDR2 SNEGSKA (reference sequence). Deletions cut 6 bases from V and 4 bases from J, with 16 bases between. This CDR3 has 13 residues. Written as DNA, the CDR3 is TGCAGTGCCACAAGGAGGAGGGCGTACGAGCAGTACTTC. It codes for CSATRRRAYEQYF.

This clonotype was recorded at least ten times. The rearrangement joins TRBV20-1 to TRBJ1-1; 8 bases map to TRBD1. V lost 3 bases, J lost 3 bases, and 6 bases stayed unmatched. CDR3 length equals 14 residues. Per germline, CDR1 DFQATT and CDR2 SNEGSKA (reference sequence). CDR3 sequence reads: CSASQGRGHTEAFF. CDR3 DNA: TGCAGTGCTAGTCAGGGCAGGGGGCACACTGAAGCTTTCTTT.

This clonotype was counted many times. The J gene is TRBJ2-2, the V gene TRBV30; weak D call: TRBD1 (5 bases). CDR1 and CDR2 (germline): GTSNPN, SVGIG (reference sequence). This CDR3 comprises 15 residues. Trimming pared 6 bases from V and 6 bases from J, leaving 20 bases between. CDR3 coding DNA: TGTGCCTGCCCAGAGTCAGGGATTAGTCCCGGGGAGCTGTTTTTT. It codes for CACPESGISPGELFF.

This clonotype has at least ten counts. CDR3 nucleotides: TGTGCCAGCAGTTTATCGCAACAGTCCGGCACTGAAGCTTTCTTT. It specifies CASSLSQQSGTEAFF. J is TRBJ1-1 and V is TRBV27, with D unresolved. The CDR3 extends over 15 amino acids. V lost 0 bases and J 4 bases, leaving 12 bases between the germline ends. The V gene's germline CDR1 is MNHEY and CDR2 SMNVEV (reference sequence).

This clonotype was recorded many times. The rearrangement uses TRBV11-2 and TRBJ2-3; no firm D call. The ends were cut back, 0 bases at V and 5 bases at J, with 6 bases in the middle. From germline, CDR1 is SGHAT and CDR2 FQNNGV. The CDR3 is 13 amino acids. CDR3 nucleotide sequence: TGTGCCAGCAGCTTAGATCATGGAGATACGCAGTATTTT. This encodes CASSLDHGDTQYF.

This clonotype was recorded many times. The rearrangement joins TRBV4-3 to TRBJ2-1; 11 nucleotides match TRBD2. This CDR3 is built from 16 residues. CDR1 LGHNA and CDR2 YSLEER come from the germline V gene. The V and J ends lost 1 base and 8 bases, in that order; junction bases with no gene match: 7. The DNA of the CDR3 is TGCGCCAGCAGCCAAGGACTAGCGGGAAAGGGGGATGAGCAGTTCTTC. It specifies CASSQGLAGKGDEQFF.

This clonotype was counted ten times or more. The chain has TRBV4-1 and TRBJ2-7; 10 bases align to TRBD2. This CDR3 has 17 residues. Germline lookup yields CDR1 MGHRA and CDR2 YSYEKL. V shed 1 base, J shed 2 bases, and the junction held 8 bases outside the gene matches. The CDR3 nucleotides read TGCGCCAGCAGCCAAGCCAGCGGGAGGGCCTCGACCTACGAGCAGTACTTC. Its translation: CASSQASGRASTYEQYF.